Below are 28 T cell receptor beta chains sequenced from a single sample in a study of blood T cell repertoires in COVID-19. Measured with immunoSEQ multiplex PCR; TCRdb has only the in-frame clones, and not every one. This sample has hundreds of thousands of clones, with 75% to 90% found just once. The sample comprised PBMCs or T cells enriched from blood (not recorded which). These TCRs come from a young woman who had recovered from COVID-19.

DNA of the CDR3: TGTGCCAGCAGCTCCTGGCGGGGGACAGATACGCAGTATTTT. Its translation is CASSSWRGTDTQYF. The chain uses TRBV7-9 and TRBJ2-3, with 7 nucleotides matching TRBD2. CDR1 SEHNR and CDR2 FQNEAQ come from the germline V gene (reference sequence). V lost 4 bases, J lost 3 bases, and 4 bases stayed unmatched. The CDR3 covers 14 residues.

V gene TRBV7-6 combines with J gene TRBJ2-5, with TRBD2 as a possible D gene (6 bases). The CDR3 totals 16 residues. CDR1 is SGHVS, CDR2 FNYEAQ, per germline. V lost 3 bases and J lost 2, with 16 bases in between. CDR3 nucleotides: TGTGCCAGCAGCTTGGAGGGACCCGCCCCACAAGAGACCCAGTACTTC. Translation gives CASSLEGPAPQETQYF.

This chain joins TRBV6-4 and TRBJ1-1; D gene ambiguous. The germline V and J ends were trimmed by 5 bases and 3 bases, with 10 bases remaining between them. The CDR3 is 13 amino acids. The V gene's germline CDR1 is MRHNA and CDR2 SNTAGT. DNA of the CDR3: TGTGCCAGCAGTACTACCCCGGACACTGAAGCTTTCTTT. Residues: CASSTTPDTEAFF.

Here the CDR3 DNA reads TGTGCCAGCAGCTTAGTGACGGGTTTCTCTGGGGCCAACGTCCTGACTTTC. This gives the protein CASSLVTGFSGANVLTF. The chain carries TRBV7-8 and TRBJ2-6, with D uncertain. CDR3 size: 17 residues. Looked up from germline, CDR1 is SGHVS and CDR2 is FQNEAQ. Deletions cut 1 base from V and 0 bases from J, with 10 bases between. Variable domain in full (rest from reference TRBV7-8 and TRBJ2-6): GAGVSQSPRYKVAKRGQDVALRCDPISGHVSLFWYQQALGQGPEFLTYFQNEAQLDKSGLPSDRFFAERPEGSVSTLKIQRTQQEDSAVYLCASSLVTGFSGANVLTFGAGSRLTVL.

The genes are TRBV24-1 and TRBJ2-5, with D unclear. Germline lookup yields CDR1 KGHDR and CDR2 SFDVKD. The CDR3 has 13 amino acids. Trimming removed 6 bases at V and 1 base at J, with 8 bases between. In nucleotides, the CDR3 is TGTGCCACCAGTTCAGAAATCCAAGAGACCCAGTACTTC. This encodes CATSSEIQETQYF.

The chain is built from TRBV2 and TRBJ1-2; D gene ambiguous. Looked up from germline, CDR1 is SNHLY and CDR2 is FYNNEI. The CDR3 runs 16 residues. V was trimmed by 1 base and J by 4 bases, leaving 16 bases between them. CDR3 in DNA: TGTGCCAGCAGTGAAGTGGGCCGGGATCAGTTCTATGGCTACACCTTC. It encodes CASSEVGRDQFYGYTF.

This chain joins TRBV28 and TRBJ2-7; D possibly corresponds to TRBD1 (5 bases). The length of the CDR3 is 16 residues. The germline gives CDR1 MDHEN, CDR2 SYDVKM. V was trimmed by 2 bases and J by 0 bases, leaving 14 bases between them. Here the CDR3 reads CASSLEDSQSSYEQYF. The CDR3 region has the DNA TGTGCCAGCAGTTTAGAAGACAGTCAAAGCTCCTACGAGCAGTACTTC.

The chain couples TRBV18 to TRBJ1-6, with no clear D. Deletions cut 2 bases from V and 10 bases from J, with 21 bases between. Germline CDR1 reads KGHSH; CDR2 reads LQKENI. The CDR3 has 17 residues. This CDR3 is CASSPTESRSRRSPLHF. For the CDR3, the DNA is TGTGCCAGCTCACCAACAGAGTCCAGAAGCAGAAGGTCACCCCTCCACTTT.

The chain has TRBV18 and TRBJ1-2, with D hard to call. This CDR3 has 13 amino acids. V lost 2 bases to trimming and J lost 7 bases, with 11 bases between them. Germline V gene data show CDR1 as KGHSH and CDR2 as LQKENI. The chain's CDR3 is CASSPGGRLGYTF. The CDR3 DNA follows: TGTGCCAGCTCACCAGGCGGTAGGCTTGGCTACACCTTC.

This clone was recorded only once. This chain uses TRBV24-1 with TRBJ2-3, with 15 bases fitting TRBD2. The germline V gene encodes CDR1 KGHDR and CDR2 SFDVKD. The CDR3 length is 20 residues. The ends lost 2 bases at V and 2 bases at J; junction bases unmatched: 10. CDR3 DNA: TGTGCCACCAGTGATTGGACTCTCGGGACTAGCGGGGGGAACACAGATACGCAGTATTTT. Protein product: CATSDWTLGTSGGNTDTQYF.

V is TRBV4-1 and J is TRBJ1-5, with D possibly matching TRBD1 (5 bases). The V and J ends lost 1 base and 6 bases respectively, with 13 bases between them. In germline, CDR1 is MGHRA, CDR2 YSYEKL. The CDR3 has 15 amino acids. The CDR3 sequence: CASSQGQGSSQPQHF. For the CDR3, the DNA is TGCGCCAGCAGCCAAGGGCAGGGTTCGAGTCAGCCCCAGCATTTT.

This chain uses TRBV18 with TRBJ2-4, with D tentatively TRBD2 (7 bases). CDR1 and CDR2 from the germline V gene are KGHSH and LQKENI. V lost 3 bases and J 2 bases, leaving 20 bases between the germline ends. CDR3 length: 18 amino acids. In DNA form, the CDR3 reads TGTGCCAGCTCACCCCGCGGTGGGGGGGCCTTAACCAAAAACATTCAGTACTTC. Its protein is CASSPRGGGALTKNIQYF.

The rearrangement joins TRBV7-2 to TRBJ2-7; 11 bases match TRBD2. This CDR3 is 14 amino acids long. V was clipped by 5 bases and J by 3 bases; unmatched bases: 3. Per germline, CDR1 SGHTA and CDR2 FQGNSA. CDR3 bases: TGTGCCAGCAGCCGTAGCGGGGGGGACTACGAGCAGTACTTC. This sequence encodes CASSRSGGDYEQYF.

This clone was counted a single time. This chain connects TRBV27 to TRBJ2-1, with a weak D call TRBD1 (6 bases). Germline V gives CDR1 MNHEY, CDR2 SMNVEV (reference sequence). CDR3 length: 15 amino acids. Trimming pared 6 bases from V and 6 bases from J, leaving 18 bases between. The CDR3 coding sequence is TGTGCCAGCAGGTTCACAGGGTCGAGTAGCAATGAGCAGTTCTTC. Protein sequence: CASRFTGSSSNEQFF.

The rearrangement links TRBV5-1 to TRBJ1-1, with a possible D match to TRBD1 (5 bases). There are 14 residues in the CDR3. The ends were cut back, 4 bases at V and 10 bases at J, with 20 bases in the middle. Germline CDR1 and CDR2: SGHRS and YFSETQ. The CDR3 DNA reads TGCGCCAGCAGCATAAGGACATCAGTCCCGCGAGCTTTCTTT. Translation gives CASSIRTSVPRAFF.

The chain couples TRBV29-1 to TRBJ2-1, with TRBD1 matching over 9 bases. Germline V gene lookup returns CDR1 SQVTM and CDR2 ANQGSEA. V gave up 6 bases and J gave up 5 bases; unmatched junction bases: 14. The CDR3 has 16 residues. The CDR3 spells CSVHPAGTGIHNEQFF. CDR3 nucleotides: TGCAGCGTCCACCCTGCCGGGACAGGGATCCACAATGAGCAGTTCTTC.

This clone has just a few counts. This chain joins TRBV30 and TRBJ1-6; D perhaps matches TRBD1 (6 bases). CDR1 GTSNPN and CDR2 SVGIG come from the germline V gene (reference sequence). The CDR3 totals 17 residues. V was trimmed by 0 bases and J by 2 bases, leaving 14 bases between them. CDR3 sequence: CAWSVRDQGPYNSPLHF. The DNA for the CDR3 is TGTGCCTGGAGTGTAAGGGACCAGGGGCCCTATAATTCACCCCTCCACTTT.

The gene calls are TRBV3-1 (or the pseudogene TRBV3-2) and TRBJ2-7, with D unresolved. Trimming pared 0 bases from V and 2 bases from J, leaving 8 bases between. The CDR3 runs to 14 residues. Per germline, CDR1 LGHDT and CDR2 YNNKEL (reference sequence). CDR3 nucleotide sequence: TGTGCCAGCAGCCAAGATCCTGGAGCCTACGAGCAGTACTTC. Protein sequence: CASSQDPGAYEQYF.

This clone was seen a single time. This chain connects TRBV21-1 to TRBJ2-3; the table gives TRBD1 as D, unverified against the DNA. TRBV21-1 is a recognized pseudogene. CDR3 length: 15 residues. As DNA, the CDR3 is TGTGCCAGCAGCCCCTTGGACAGGGGAACAGATACGCAGTATTTT. As protein: CASSPLDRGTDTQYF.

The J gene is TRBJ2-7, the V gene TRBV2, with D tentatively TRBD1 (6 bases). The CDR3 is 17 residues long. The V gene lost 4 bases and the J gene lost 5 bases, with 24 bases spanning the gap. The germline V gene has CDR1 SNHLY and CDR2 FYNNEI. CDR3 DNA: TGTGCCAGCAGTGGTGGGTGGCGGCGCGAGGGGGAGCACGAGCAGTACTTC. This translates into CASSGGWRREGEHEQYF.

The J gene is TRBJ2-4, the V gene TRBV6-5, with TRBD1 matching over 9 bases. With 6 bases clipped from V and 1 base from J, the junction kept 4 bases outside the gene matches. The CDR3 covers 15 residues. The V gene's germline CDR1 is MNHEY and CDR2 SVGAGI. The CDR3: CASRRQGGAKNIQYF. The DNA for the CDR3 is TGTGCCAGCAGACGACAGGGGGGTGCCAAAAACATTCAGTACTTC.

V and J are TRBV29-1 and TRBJ1-1; D remains ambiguous. Germline values: CDR1 SQVTM, CDR2 ANQGSEA. V was pared by 6 bases and J by 3 bases, with 14 bases between. This CDR3 spans 13 amino acids. CDR3 amino acids: CSVQTQRDTEAFF. In DNA form, the CDR3 reads TGCAGCGTCCAGACGCAGCGGGACACTGAAGCTTTCTTT.

The chain links TRBV29-1 to TRBJ2-2, with TRBD1 identical over 7 bases. CDR1 and CDR2 from the germline V gene are SQVTM and ANQGSEA. The J segment lost 5 bases and the V segment lost 6 bases, leaving 6 bases of the junction unmatched. The CDR3 totals 13 residues. For the CDR3, the DNA is TGCAGCGTGGGGACAGTGGCTACCGGGGAGCTGTTTTTT. The encoded protein is CSVGTVATGELFF.

The V and J genes are TRBV5-1 and TRBJ1-4; 10 nucleotides align to TRBD1. CDR3 length: 14 amino acids. V lost 4 bases and J lost 8; bases outside the gene matches: 5. CDR1 is SGHRS, CDR2 YFSETQ, per germline. The CDR3 nucleotides are TGCGCCAGCAGCGCTGACAGGGGGCGCGAAAAACTGTTTTTT. Its protein product is CASSADRGREKLFF.

This clone was counted a single time. The chain employs TRBV5-1 and TRBJ2-5; TRBD1 matches 8 bases. J lost 3 bases, V lost 4 bases, and 5 bases had no gene match. Germline V lookup: CDR1 SGHRS, CDR2 YFSETQ. The CDR3 length is 14 residues. CDR3 DNA sequence: TGCGCCAGCAGCCAGCAGACAGGGGAAGAGACCCAGTACTTC. It specifies CASSQQTGEETQYF.

The chain couples TRBV5-1 to TRBJ2-5, with a possible D match to TRBD1 (5 bases). V lost 4 bases and J lost 10, with 17 bases in between. Germline V gives CDR1 SGHRS, CDR2 YFSETQ. The CDR3 totals 13 residues. The CDR3 region has the DNA TGCGCCAGCAGCCCGGCACGAGTTCAGGGCCAGTACTTC. This gives the protein CASSPARVQGQYF.

The chain has TRBV27 and TRBJ1-1, with 8 bases that match TRBD1. Trimming at V came to 5 bases and at J to 4 bases, leaving 15 bases not matched to a gene. This CDR3 is built from 17 residues. CDR1 and CDR2 from the germline V gene are MNHEY and SMNVEV (reference sequence). The CDR3 DNA reads as TGTGCCAGCAGTCAACAGGGGGACACGAGCCGGGGCACTGAAGCTTTCTTT. Amino acids: CASSQQGDTSRGTEAFF.

The chain combines TRBV4-1 with TRBJ2-4, with TRBD1 as a possible D gene (5 bases). Germline lookup yields CDR1 MGHRA and CDR2 YSYEKL. The CDR3 covers 17 residues. V was shortened by 0 bases and J by 0 bases, with 12 bases between the two germline ends. CDR3 amino acids: CASSQDRGIQAKNIQYF. The CDR3 DNA reads TGCGCCAGCAGCCAAGATAGGGGAATACAAGCCAAAAACATTCAGTACTTC.